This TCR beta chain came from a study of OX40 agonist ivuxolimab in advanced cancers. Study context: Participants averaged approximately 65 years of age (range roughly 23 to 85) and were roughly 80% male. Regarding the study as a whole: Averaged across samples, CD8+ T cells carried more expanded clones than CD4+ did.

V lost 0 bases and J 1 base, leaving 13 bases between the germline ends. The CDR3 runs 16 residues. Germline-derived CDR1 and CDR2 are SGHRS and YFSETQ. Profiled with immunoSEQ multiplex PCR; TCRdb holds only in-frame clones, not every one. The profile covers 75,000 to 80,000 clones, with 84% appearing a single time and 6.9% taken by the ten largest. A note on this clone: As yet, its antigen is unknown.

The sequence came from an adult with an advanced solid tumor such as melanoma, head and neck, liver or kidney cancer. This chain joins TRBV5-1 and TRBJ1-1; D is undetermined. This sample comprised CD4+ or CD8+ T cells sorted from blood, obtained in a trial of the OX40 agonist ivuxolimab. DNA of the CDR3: TGCGCCAGCAGCTTGGCTGTTCACGTGCGGAACACTGAAGCTTTCTTT. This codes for CASSLAVHVRNTEAFF.